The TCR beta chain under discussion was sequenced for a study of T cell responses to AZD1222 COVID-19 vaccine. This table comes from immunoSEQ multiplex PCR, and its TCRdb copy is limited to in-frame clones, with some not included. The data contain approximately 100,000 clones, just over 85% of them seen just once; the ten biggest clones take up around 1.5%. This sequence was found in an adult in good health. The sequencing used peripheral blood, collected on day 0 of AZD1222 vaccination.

CDR3: CASSLRTSGSSYEQYF. DNA of the CDR3: TGCGCCAGCAGCTTGAGGACTAGCGGAAGCTCCTACGAGCAGTACTTC. This rearrangement joins TRBV5-1 to TRBJ2-7; 10 positions agree with TRBD2. Germline lookup yields CDR1 SGHRS and CDR2 YFSETQ. J gave up 0 bases and V 1 base, and 4 bases lay outside the gene matches. The CDR3 runs 16 residues.